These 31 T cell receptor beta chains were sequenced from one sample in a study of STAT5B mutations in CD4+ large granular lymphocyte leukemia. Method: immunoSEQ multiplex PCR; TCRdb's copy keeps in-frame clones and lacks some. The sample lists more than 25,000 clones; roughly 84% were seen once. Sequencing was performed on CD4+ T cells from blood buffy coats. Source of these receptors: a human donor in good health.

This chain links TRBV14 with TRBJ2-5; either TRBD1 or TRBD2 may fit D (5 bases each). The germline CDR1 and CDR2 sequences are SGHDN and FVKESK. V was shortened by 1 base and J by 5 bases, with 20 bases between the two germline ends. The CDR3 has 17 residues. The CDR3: CASSQGKGVGESETQYF. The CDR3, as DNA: TGTGCCAGCAGCCAAGGAAAAGGGGTGGGGGAGTCGGAGACCCAGTACTTC. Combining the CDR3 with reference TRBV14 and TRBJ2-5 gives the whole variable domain EAGVTQFPSHSVIEKGQTVTLRCDPISGHDNLYWYRRVMGKEIKFLLHFVKESKQDESGMPNNRFLAERTGGTYSTLKVQPAELEDSGVYFCASSQGKGVGESETQYFGPGTRLLVL.

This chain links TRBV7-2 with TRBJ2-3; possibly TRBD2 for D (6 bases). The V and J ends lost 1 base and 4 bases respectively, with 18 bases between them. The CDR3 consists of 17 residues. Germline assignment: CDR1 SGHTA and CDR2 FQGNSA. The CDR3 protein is CASSLEGGAARADTQYF. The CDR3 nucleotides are TGTGCCAGCAGCTTAGAGGGCGGGGCGGCTCGGGCAGATACGCAGTATTTT.

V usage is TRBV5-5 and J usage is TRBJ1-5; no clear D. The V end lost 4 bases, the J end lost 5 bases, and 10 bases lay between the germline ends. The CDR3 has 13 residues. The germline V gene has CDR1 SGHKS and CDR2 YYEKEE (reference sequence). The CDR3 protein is CASSVLWDQPQHF. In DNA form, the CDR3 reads TGTGCCAGCAGCGTCCTATGGGATCAGCCCCAGCATTTT.

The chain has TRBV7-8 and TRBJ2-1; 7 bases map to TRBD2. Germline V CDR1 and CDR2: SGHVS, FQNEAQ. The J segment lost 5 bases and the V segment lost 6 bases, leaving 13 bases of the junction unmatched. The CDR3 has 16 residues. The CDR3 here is CASRKWWLADNNEQFF. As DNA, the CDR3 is TGTGCCAGCAGAAAGTGGTGGCTAGCGGACAACAATGAGCAGTTCTTC.

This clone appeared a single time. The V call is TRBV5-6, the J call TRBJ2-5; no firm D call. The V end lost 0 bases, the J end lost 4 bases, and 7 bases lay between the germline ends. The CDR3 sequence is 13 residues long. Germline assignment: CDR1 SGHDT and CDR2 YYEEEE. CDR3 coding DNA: TGTGCCAGCAGCTTGGTGGGAAGAGAGACCCAGTACTTC. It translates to CASSLVGRETQYF.

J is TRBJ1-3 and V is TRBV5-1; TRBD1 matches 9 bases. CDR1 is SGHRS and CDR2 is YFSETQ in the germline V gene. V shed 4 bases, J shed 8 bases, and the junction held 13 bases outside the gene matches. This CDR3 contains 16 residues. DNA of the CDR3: TGCGCCAGCAGCCCAAACCCGGGACAGGGTTTAGACACCATATATTTT. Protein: CASSPNPGQGLDTIYF.

CDR3 coding DNA: TGCGCCAGCAGCCCTTATGACAGGGTATCTGAAGCTTTCTTT. Translation gives CASSPYDRVSEAFF. The J gene is TRBJ1-1, the V gene TRBV4-1; 7 bases align to TRBD1. The CDR3 consists of 14 residues. Germline loops: CDR1 MGHRA, CDR2 YSYEKL. With V trimmed by 4 bases and J by 6 bases, 8 bases remained unmatched.

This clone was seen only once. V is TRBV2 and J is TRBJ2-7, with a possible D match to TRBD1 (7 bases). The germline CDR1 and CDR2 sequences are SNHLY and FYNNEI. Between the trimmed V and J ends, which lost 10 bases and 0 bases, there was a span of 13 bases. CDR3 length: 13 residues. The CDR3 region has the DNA TGTGCCACGAGGAGGGACAGCTCCTACGAGCAGTACTTC. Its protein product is CATRRDSSYEQYF.

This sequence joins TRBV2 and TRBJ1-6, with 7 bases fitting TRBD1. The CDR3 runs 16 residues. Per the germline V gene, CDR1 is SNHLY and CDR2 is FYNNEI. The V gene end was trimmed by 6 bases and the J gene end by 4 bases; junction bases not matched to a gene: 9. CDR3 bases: TGTGCCAGCAGACCCGGACAGGTCCTTTATAATTCACCCCTCCACTTT. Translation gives CASRPGQVLYNSPLHF.

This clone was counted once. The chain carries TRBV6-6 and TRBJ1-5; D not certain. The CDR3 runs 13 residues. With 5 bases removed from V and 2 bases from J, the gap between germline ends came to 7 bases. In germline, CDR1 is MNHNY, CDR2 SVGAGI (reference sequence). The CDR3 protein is CASSENRNQPQHF. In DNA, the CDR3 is TGTGCCAGCAGTGAGAACCGCAATCAGCCCCAGCATTTT.

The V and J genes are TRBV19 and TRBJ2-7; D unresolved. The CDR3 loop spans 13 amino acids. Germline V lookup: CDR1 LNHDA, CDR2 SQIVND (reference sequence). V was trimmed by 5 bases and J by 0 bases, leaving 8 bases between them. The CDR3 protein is CASSLTVSYEQYF. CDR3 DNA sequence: TGTGCCAGTAGTCTGACCGTCTCCTACGAGCAGTACTTC.

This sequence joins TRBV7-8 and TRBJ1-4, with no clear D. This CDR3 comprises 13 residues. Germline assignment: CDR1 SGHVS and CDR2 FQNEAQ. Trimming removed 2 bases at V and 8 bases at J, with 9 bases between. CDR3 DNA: TGTGCCAGCAGCTTATCCTCCAAGGAAAAACTGTTTTTT. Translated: CASSLSSKEKLFF.

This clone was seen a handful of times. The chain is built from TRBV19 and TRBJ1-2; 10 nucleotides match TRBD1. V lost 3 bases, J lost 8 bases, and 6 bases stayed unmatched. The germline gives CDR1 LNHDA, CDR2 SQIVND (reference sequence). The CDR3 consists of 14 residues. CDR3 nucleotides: TGTGCCAGTAGTATGGGGGGACAGGGGTACGGCTACACCTTC. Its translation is CASSMGGQGYGYTF.

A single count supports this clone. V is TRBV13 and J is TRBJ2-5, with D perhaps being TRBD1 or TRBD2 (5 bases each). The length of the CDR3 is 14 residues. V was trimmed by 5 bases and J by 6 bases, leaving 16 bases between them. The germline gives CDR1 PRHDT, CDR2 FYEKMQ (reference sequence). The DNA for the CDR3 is TGTGCCAGCAGCCCGCCCCCGCCGGGGCAGACCCAGTACTTC. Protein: CASSPPPPGQTQYF. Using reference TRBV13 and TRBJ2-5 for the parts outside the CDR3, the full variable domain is AAGVIQSPRHLIKEKRETATLKCYPIPRHDTVYWYQQGPGQDPQFLISFYEKMQSDKGSIPDRFSAQQFSDYHSELNMSSLELGDSALYFCASSPPPPGQTQYFGPGTRLLVL.

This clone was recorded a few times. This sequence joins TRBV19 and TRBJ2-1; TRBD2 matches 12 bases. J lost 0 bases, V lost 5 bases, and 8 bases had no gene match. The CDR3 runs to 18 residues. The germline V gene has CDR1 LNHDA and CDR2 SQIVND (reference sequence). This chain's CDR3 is CASSRLAGVQSSYNEQFF. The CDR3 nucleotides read TGTGCCAGTAGTCGACTAGCGGGGGTGCAGAGCTCCTACAATGAGCAGTTCTTC.

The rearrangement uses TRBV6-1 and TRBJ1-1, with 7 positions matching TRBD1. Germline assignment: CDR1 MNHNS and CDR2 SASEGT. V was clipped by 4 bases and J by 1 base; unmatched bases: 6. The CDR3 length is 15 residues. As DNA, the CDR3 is TGTGCCAGCAGTGGCAGACAGGGCGGGAACACTGAAGCTTTCTTT. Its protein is CASSGRQGGNTEAFF.

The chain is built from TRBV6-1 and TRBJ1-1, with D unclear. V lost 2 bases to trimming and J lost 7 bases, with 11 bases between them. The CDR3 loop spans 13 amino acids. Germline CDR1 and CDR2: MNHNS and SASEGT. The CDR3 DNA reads TGTGCCAGCAGTGAACGAGCGGTTTTTGAAGCTTTCTTT. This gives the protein CASSERAVFEAFF.

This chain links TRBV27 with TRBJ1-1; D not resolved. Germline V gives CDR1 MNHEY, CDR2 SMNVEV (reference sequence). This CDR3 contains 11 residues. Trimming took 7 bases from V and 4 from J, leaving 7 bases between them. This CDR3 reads CASTHGTEAFF. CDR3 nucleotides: TGTGCCAGCACCCACGGCACTGAAGCTTTCTTT.

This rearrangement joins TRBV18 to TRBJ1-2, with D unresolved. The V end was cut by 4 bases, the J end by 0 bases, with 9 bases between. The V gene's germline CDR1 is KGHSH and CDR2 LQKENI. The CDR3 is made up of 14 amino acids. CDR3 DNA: TGTGCCAGCTCACAGGACGGAGCTAACTATGGCTACACCTTC. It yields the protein CASSQDGANYGYTF. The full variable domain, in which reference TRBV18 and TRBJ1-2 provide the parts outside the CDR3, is NAGVMQNPRHLVRRRGQEARLRCSPMKGHSHVYWYRQLPEEGLKFMVYLQKENIIDESGMPKERFSAEFPKEGPSILRIQQVVRGDSAAYFCASSQDGANYGYTFGSGTRLTVV.

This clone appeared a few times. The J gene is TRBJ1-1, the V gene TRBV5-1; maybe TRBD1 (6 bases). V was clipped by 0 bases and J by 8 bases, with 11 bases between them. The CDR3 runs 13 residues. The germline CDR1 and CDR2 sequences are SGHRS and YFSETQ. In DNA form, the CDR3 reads TGCGCCAGCAGCTTGGCAGGGGAGGGCGAAGCTTTCTTT. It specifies CASSLAGEGEAFF.

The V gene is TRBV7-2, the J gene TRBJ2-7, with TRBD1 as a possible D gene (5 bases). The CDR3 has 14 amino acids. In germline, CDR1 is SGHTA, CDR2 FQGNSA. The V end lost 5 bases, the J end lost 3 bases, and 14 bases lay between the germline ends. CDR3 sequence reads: CASSLRGIGYEQYF. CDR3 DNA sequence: TGTGCCAGCAGCCTAAGGGGAATTGGCTACGAGCAGTACTTC.

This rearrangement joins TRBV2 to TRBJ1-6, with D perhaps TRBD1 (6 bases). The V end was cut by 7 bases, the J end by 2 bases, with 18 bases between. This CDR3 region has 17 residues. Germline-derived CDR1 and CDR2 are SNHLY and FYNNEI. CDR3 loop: CASNPKGVGTYNSPLHF. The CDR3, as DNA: TGTGCCAGCAACCCGAAGGGGGTGGGGACCTATAATTCACCCCTCCACTTT. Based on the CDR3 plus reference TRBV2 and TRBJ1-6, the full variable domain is EPEVTQTPSHQVTQMGQEVILRCVPISNHLYFYWYRQILGQKVEFLVSFYNNEISEKSEIFDDQFSVERPDGSNFTLKIRSTKLEDSAMYFCASNPKGVGTYNSPLHFGNGTRLTVT.

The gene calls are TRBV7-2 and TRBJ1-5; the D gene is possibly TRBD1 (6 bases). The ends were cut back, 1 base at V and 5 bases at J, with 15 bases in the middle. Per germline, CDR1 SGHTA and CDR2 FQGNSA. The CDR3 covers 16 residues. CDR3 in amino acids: CASSLVGGRGDQPQHF. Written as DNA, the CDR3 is TGTGCCAGCAGCTTAGTCGGGGGGCGCGGGGATCAGCCCCAGCATTTT. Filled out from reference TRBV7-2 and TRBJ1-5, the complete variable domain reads GAGVSQSPSNKVTEKGKDVELRCDPISGHTALYWYRQSLGQGLEFLIYFQGNSAPDKSGLPSDRFSAERTGGSVSTLTIQRTQQEDSAVYLCASSLVGGRGDQPQHFGDGTRLSIL.

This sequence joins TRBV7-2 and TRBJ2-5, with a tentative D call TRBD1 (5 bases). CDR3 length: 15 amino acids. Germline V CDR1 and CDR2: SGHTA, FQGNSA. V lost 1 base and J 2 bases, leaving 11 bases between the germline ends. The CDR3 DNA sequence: TGTGCCAGCAGCTTAGAGGGGATCAATCAAGAGACCCAGTACTTC. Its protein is CASSLEGINQETQYF.

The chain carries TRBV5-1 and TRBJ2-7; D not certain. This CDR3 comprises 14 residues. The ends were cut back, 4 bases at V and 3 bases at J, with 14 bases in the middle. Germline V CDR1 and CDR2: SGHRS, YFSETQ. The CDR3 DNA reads TGCGCCAGCAGCCCGACCGGGTCGCACTACGAGCAGTACTTC. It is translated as CASSPTGSHYEQYF. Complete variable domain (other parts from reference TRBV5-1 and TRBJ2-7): KAGVTQTPRYLIKTRGQQVTLSCSPISGHRSVSWYQQTPGQGLQFLFEYFSETQRNKGNFPGRFSGRQFSNSRSEMNVSTLELGDSALYLCASSPTGSHYEQYFGPGTRLTVT.

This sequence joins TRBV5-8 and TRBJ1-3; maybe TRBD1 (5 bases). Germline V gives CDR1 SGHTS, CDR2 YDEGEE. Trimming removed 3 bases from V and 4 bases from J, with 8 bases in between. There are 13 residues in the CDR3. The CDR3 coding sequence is TGTGCCAGCAGCTCCCGGGGGGGAAACACCATATATTTT. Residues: CASSSRGGNTIYF.

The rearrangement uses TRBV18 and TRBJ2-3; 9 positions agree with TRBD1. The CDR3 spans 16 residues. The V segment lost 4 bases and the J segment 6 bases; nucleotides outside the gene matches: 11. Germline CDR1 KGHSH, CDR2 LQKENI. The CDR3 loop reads CASSQNTGGVHDTQYF. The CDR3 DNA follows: TGTGCCAGCTCACAGAATACAGGGGGCGTGCATGATACGCAGTATTTT.

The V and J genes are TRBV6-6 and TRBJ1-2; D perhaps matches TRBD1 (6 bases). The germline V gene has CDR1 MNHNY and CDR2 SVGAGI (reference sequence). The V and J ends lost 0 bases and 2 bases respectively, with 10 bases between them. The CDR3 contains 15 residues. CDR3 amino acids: CASSYSGGQNYGYTF. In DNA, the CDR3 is TGTGCCAGCAGTTACTCAGGGGGACAAAACTATGGCTACACCTTC.

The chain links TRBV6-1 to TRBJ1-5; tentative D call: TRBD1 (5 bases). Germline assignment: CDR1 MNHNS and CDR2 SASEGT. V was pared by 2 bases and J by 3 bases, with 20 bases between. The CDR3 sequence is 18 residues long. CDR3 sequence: CASSEPYAGTRDNQPQHF. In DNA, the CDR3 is TGTGCCAGCAGTGAACCTTACGCGGGGACTCGGGACAATCAGCCCCAGCATTTT.

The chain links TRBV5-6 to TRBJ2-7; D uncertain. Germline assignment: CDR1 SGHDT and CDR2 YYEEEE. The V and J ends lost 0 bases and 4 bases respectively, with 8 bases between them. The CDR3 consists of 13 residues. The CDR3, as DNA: TGTGCCAGCAGCTTGGACAGCAAATACGAGCAGTACTTC. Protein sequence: CASSLDSKYEQYF. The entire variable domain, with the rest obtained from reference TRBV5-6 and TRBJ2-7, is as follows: DAGVTQSPTHLIKTRGQQVTLRCSPKSGHDTVSWYQQALGQGPQFIFQYYEEEERQRGNFPDRFSGHQFPNYSSELNVNALLLGDSALYLCASSLDSKYEQYFGPGTRLTVT.

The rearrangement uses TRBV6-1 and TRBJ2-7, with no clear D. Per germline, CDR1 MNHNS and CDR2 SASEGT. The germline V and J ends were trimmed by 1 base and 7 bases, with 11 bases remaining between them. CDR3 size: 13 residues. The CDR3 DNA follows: TGTGCCAGCAGTGAAGGAGTCCGTTGGGAGCAGTACTTC. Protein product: CASSEGVRWEQYF.